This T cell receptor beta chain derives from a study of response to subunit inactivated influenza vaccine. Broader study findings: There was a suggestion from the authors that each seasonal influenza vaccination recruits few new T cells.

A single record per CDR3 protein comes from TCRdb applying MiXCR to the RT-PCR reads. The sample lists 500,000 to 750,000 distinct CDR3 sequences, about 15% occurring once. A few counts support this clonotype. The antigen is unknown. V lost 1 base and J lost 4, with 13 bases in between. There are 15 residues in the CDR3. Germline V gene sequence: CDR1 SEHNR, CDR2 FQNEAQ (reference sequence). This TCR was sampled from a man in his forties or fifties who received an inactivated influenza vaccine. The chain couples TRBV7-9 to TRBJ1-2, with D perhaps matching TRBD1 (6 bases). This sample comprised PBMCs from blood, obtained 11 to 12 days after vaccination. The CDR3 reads CASSLVRGSGYGYTF. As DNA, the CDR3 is TGTGCCAGCAGCTTAGTCAGGGGTAGCGGCTATGGCTACACCTTC.